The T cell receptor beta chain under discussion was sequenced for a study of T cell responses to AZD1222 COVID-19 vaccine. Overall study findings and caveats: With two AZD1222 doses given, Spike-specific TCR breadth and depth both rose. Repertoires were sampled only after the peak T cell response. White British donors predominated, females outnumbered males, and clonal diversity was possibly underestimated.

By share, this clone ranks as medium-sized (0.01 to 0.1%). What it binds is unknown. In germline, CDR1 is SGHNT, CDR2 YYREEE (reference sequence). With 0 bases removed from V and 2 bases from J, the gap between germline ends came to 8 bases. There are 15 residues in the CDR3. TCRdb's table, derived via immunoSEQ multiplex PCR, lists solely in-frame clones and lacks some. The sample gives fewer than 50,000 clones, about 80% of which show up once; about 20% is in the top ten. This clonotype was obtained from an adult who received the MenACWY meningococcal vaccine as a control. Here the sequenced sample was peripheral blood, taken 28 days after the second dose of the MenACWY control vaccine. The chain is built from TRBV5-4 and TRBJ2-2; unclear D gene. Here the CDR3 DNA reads TGTGCCAGCAGCTTGGCCCCGGACAACACCGGGGAGCTGTTTTTT. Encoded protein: CASSLAPDNTGELFF.